The present T cell receptor beta chain was sequenced within a study of cytomegalovirus exposure and HLA in healthy donors. Data came from immunoSEQ multiplex PCR; TCRdb stores just in-frame clones and leaves some out. The data hold about 130,000 clones, with about 88% observed a single time. On this clone: Its antigen remains unidentified.

The study's findings and limits: Most TCR sequences were uncommon, yet certain public TCRs appeared in many donors.

The CDR3 runs 14 residues. In germline, CDR1 is WSHSY, CDR2 SAAADI. Trimming cost V 4 bases and J 6 bases, with 14 bases left between them. The sequencing sample was made of PBMCs. The TCR comes from a woman younger than 30 in good health and CMV-seropositive. V usage is TRBV10-2 and J usage is TRBJ2-3, with D unresolved. CDR3 in DNA: TGCGCCAGCAGTGCCCCTCCACTCGGGGATACGCAGTATTTT. It encodes CASSAPPLGDTQYF.